This TCR beta chain was found in a study of a mutant IDH1 vaccine in newly diagnosed glioma. About the study: In weeks 1, 3, 5, 7, 11, 15, 19 and 23, patients were vaccinated. Receipt of radiotherapy, temozolomide, or both preceded the study, and most received both. Vaccines began 4-6 weeks after radiotherapy alone, or with temozolomide cycles.

TCRdb's table, derived via immunoSEQ multiplex PCR, lists solely in-frame clones and lacks some. The table shows over 60,000 clones, with around 91% occurring only once. Germline values: CDR1 MNHEY, CDR2 SVGAGI. V was shortened by 0 bases and J by 2 bases, with 10 bases between the two germline ends. The CDR3 consists of 15 residues. This sample's time point: week 11, during vaccination. The investigators gave 300 ug of mutant IDH1 20-mer peptide in each vaccine dose, together with topical imiquimod. Remarks on this clone: What it binds is not known.

The TCR comes from a man aged 40-49 years with glioma. Sequenced here: PBMCs, sampled from a glioma patient whose treatment included an IDH1 peptide vaccine. The rearrangement joins TRBV6-5 to TRBJ1-2; D remains ambiguous. CDR3 sequence reads: CASSYSGRANYGYTF. The CDR3 DNA reads TGTGCCAGCAGTTACTCGGGCAGAGCGAACTATGGCTACACCTTC.